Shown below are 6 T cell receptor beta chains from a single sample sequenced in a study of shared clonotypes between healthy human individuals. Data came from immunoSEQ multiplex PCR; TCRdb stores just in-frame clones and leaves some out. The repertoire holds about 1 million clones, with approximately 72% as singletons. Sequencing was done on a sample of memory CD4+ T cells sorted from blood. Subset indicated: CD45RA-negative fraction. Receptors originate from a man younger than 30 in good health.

This chain's CDR3 is CASSLEGVLNTEAFF. The DNA of the CDR3 is TGTGCCAGCAGCTTAGAAGGGGTTTTGAACACTGAAGCTTTCTTT. The rearrangement uses TRBV7-9 and TRBJ1-1, with D maybe TRBD1 (5 bases). Germline V CDR1 and CDR2: SEHNR, FQNEAQ (reference sequence). The V end lost 1 base, the J end lost 0 bases, and 9 bases lay between the germline ends. The CDR3 contains 15 residues.

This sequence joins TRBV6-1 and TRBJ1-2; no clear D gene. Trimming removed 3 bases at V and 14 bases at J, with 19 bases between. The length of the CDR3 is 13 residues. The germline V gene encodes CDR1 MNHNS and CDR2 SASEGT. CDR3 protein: CASSEETALPETF. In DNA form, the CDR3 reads TGTGCCAGCAGTGAGGAGACCGCCCTCCCCGAAACCTTC.

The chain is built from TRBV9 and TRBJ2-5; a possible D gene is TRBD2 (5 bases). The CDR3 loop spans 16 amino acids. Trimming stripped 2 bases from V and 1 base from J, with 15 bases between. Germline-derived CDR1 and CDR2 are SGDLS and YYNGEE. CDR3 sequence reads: CASSVDRGGVQETQYF. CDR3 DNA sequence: TGTGCCAGCAGCGTTGATCGCGGAGGCGTCCAAGAGACCCAGTACTTC.

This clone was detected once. In nucleotides, the CDR3 is TGTGCCAGCTCCGATACGACAGGGGCCTATGGCTACACCTTC. Translating gives CASSDTTGAYGYTF. The rearrangement links TRBV18 to TRBJ1-2, with 8 bases fitting TRBD1. This CDR3 region has 14 residues. CDR1 is KGHSH and CDR2 is LQKENI in the germline V gene. Trimming cost V 6 bases and J 4 bases; bases outside gene matches: 7.

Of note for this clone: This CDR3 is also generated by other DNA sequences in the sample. This CDR3 reads CASSPPGLARDTQYF. CDR3 bases: TGTGCCAGCAGCCCCCCGGGACTAGCAAGAGATACGCAGTATTTT. The rearrangement links TRBV9 to TRBJ2-3, with 9 positions matching TRBD2. After removal of 4 bases from V and 5 bases from J, the junction contained 8 bases not matched to a gene. This CDR3 region has 15 residues. In germline, CDR1 is SGDLS, CDR2 YYNGEE.

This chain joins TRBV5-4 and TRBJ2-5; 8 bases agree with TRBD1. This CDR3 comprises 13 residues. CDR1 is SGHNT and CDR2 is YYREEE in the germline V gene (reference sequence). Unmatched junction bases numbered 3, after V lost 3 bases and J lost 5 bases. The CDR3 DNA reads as TGTGCCAGCAGCTCACAGGGGGTTGAGACCCAGTACTTC. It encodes CASSSQGVETQYF.